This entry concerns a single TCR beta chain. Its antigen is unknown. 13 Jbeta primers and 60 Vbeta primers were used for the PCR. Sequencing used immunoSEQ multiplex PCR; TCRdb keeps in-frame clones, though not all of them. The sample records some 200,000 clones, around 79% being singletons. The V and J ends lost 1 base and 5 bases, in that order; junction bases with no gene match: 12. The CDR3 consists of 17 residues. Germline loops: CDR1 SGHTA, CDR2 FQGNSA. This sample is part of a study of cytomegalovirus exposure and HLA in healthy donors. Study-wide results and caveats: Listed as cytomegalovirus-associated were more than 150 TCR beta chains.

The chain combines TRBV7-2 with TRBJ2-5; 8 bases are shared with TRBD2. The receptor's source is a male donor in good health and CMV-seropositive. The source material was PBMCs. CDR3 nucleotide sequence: TGTGCCAGCAGCTTAGTTGGGCTAGCGCCGGGGGGGGAGACCCAGTACTTC. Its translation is CASSLVGLAPGGETQYF.